Presented here are 32 T cell receptor beta chains from one specimen sequenced in a study of a mutant IDH1 vaccine in newly diagnosed glioma. Profiling relied on immunoSEQ multiplex PCR, and the TCRdb table lists in-frame clones only, not all of them. Among 60,000 to 85,000 clones listed, less than 85% were seen once. Stated time point: baseline, week 1 (first vaccination visit). The treatment was: pre-vaccination baseline after standard-of-care therapy. The specimen was PBMCs, collected from a glioma patient treated with radiotherapy, temozolomide or both. Receptors originate from a man between 45 and 60 years old with glioma.

The J gene is TRBJ1-2, the V gene TRBV4-1; D possibly corresponds to TRBD1 (5 bases). From germline, CDR1 is MGHRA and CDR2 YSYEKL. V gave up 2 bases and J gave up 5 bases, with 9 bases separating them. This CDR3 is 13 amino acids long. The CDR3 here is CASSQQDRYGYTF. CDR3 bases: TGCGCCAGCAGCCAACAAGACAGATATGGCTACACCTTC.

The genes are TRBV5-4 and TRBJ1-4; D is unresolved. The ends were cut back, 1 base at V and 4 bases at J, with 11 bases in the middle. Germline loops: CDR1 SGHNT, CDR2 YYREEE (reference sequence). This CDR3 spans 15 amino acids. For the CDR3, the DNA is TGTGCCAGCAGCTTGAGGTTCGGGAATAATGAAAAACTGTTTTTT. This encodes CASSLRFGNNEKLFF.

To note about this clone: An end of the junction does not agree with germline; a read error may underlie this. The chain uses TRBV25-1 and TRBJ1-6; 8 positions agree with TRBD1. Germline loops: CDR1 MGHDK, CDR2 SYGVNS. The CDR3 totals 14 residues. CDR3 in amino acids: CASCDRGMNSPLHF. The CDR3, as DNA: TGTGCCAGCTGTGACAGGGGTATGAATTCACCCCTCCACTTT.

The V and J genes are TRBV5-1 and TRBJ1-2; D not certain. The CDR3 contains 14 residues. Deletions cut 5 bases from V and 3 bases from J, with 14 bases between. Germline V CDR1 and CDR2: SGHRS, YFSETQ. The CDR3 DNA follows: TGCGCCAGCAGTTCATCTGGCGTTGACTATGGCTACACCTTC. Translating it yields CASSSSGVDYGYTF.

CDR3 nucleotide sequence: TGCGCCAGCAGCCAAGGTAGGGGACGAACCACTGAAGCTTTCTTT. Its translation is CASSQGRGRTTEAFF. The chain joins TRBV4-1 to TRBJ1-1; a possible D gene is TRBD1 (5 bases). Germline V gene data show CDR1 as MGHRA and CDR2 as YSYEKL. Between the trimmed V and J ends, which lost 1 base and 4 bases, there was a span of 13 bases. This CDR3 comprises 15 residues.

The rearrangement joins TRBV9 to TRBJ2-5; 7 bases fit TRBD2. Germline V lookup: CDR1 SGDLS, CDR2 YYNGEE. The CDR3 runs 16 residues. J lost 5 bases, V lost 4 bases, and 14 bases had no gene match. The CDR3 spells CASSPRTRGGGETQYF. CDR3 DNA: TGTGCCAGCAGCCCCCGGACTAGAGGCGGAGGGGAGACCCAGTACTTC.

This chain links TRBV9 with TRBJ1-1, with D perhaps matching TRBD1 (5 bases). Looked up from germline, CDR1 is SGDLS and CDR2 is YYNGEE. V gave up 5 bases and J gave up 1 base, with 12 bases separating them. The CDR3 has 14 residues. In DNA form, the CDR3 reads TGTGCCAGCAGTCGACAGCGACAGAACACTGAAGCTTTCTTT. Translated, it gives CASSRQRQNTEAFF.

The chain couples TRBV5-5 to TRBJ2-7; D is perhaps TRBD1 (6 bases). Germline CDR1 SGHKS, CDR2 YYEKEE (reference sequence). This CDR3 has 15 amino acids. The V end lost 0 bases, the J end lost 3 bases, and 13 bases lay between the germline ends. DNA of the CDR3: TGTGCCAGCAGCTTGGCCACTGGACAGATCTACGAGCAGTACTTC. As protein: CASSLATGQIYEQYF.

This clone was counted only a few times. The chain has TRBV29-1 and TRBJ2-6; the D is unclear. CDR3 size: 13 residues. Germline V gene lookup returns CDR1 SQVTM and CDR2 ANQGSEA. Trimming left V 5 bases short and J 4 bases short, with 9 bases between. The CDR3 DNA reads as TGCAGCGTTAGACTTTCGGGGGCCAACGTCCTGACTTTC. Translated: CSVRLSGANVLTF.

V usage is TRBV2 and J usage is TRBJ2-7, with a weak D call TRBD1 (6 bases). This CDR3 is built from 13 residues. CDR1 SNHLY and CDR2 FYNNEI come from the germline V gene. The V end was cut by 10 bases, the J end by 4 bases, with 17 bases between. Written as DNA, the CDR3 is TGTGCCATATCGCAGGCGAGGGGGTACGAGCAGTACTTC. It yields the protein CAISQARGYEQYF.

V and J are TRBV7-2 and TRBJ2-1; tentatively, D is TRBD2 (6 bases). V gave up 2 bases and J gave up 6 bases, with 14 bases separating them. The germline gives CDR1 SGHTA, CDR2 FQGNSA. This CDR3 comprises 15 residues. The CDR3 loop is CASSLQGYGGNEQFF. CDR3 nucleotides: TGTGCCAGCAGCTTACAAGGGTACGGGGGCAATGAGCAGTTCTTC.

The DNA for the CDR3 is TGTGCCAGTAGCCATATGGGAGTAGAGACCCAGTACTTC. The encoded protein is CASSHMGVETQYF. V usage is TRBV19 and J usage is TRBJ2-5, with a weak D call TRBD2 (5 bases). Trimming removed 6 bases at V and 4 bases at J, with 12 bases between. The CDR3 runs 13 residues. Germline assignment: CDR1 LNHDA and CDR2 SQIVND (reference sequence).

The chain joins TRBV7-9 to TRBJ1-5, with a weak D call TRBD1 (5 bases). The germline V gene encodes CDR1 SEHNR and CDR2 FQNEAQ (reference sequence). This CDR3 region has 16 residues. V lost 0 bases, J lost 4 bases, and 13 bases lay in between. CDR3 nucleotides: TGTGCCAGCAGCTTAGCGCCGGGAGGGACTAATCAGCCCCAGCATTTT. It translates to CASSLAPGGTNQPQHF.

This chain links TRBV4-2 with TRBJ1-1; perhaps TRBD1 as D (5 bases). The germline V and J ends were trimmed by 8 bases and 3 bases, with 13 bases remaining between them. The CDR3 length is 13 residues. Looked up from germline, CDR1 is LGHNA and CDR2 is YNFKEQ. CDR3 loop: CASGGVRDTEAFF. The CDR3 DNA sequence: TGTGCCAGCGGGGGAGTTCGGGACACTGAAGCTTTCTTT.

CDR3 amino acids: CASSLDRDTEAFF. The CDR3 coding sequence is TGTGCCAGCAGTTTGGACAGGGACACTGAAGCTTTCTTT. The gene calls are TRBV6-1 and TRBJ1-1; TRBD1 aligns across 8 bases. Germline V gene data show CDR1 as MNHNS and CDR2 as SASEGT. The CDR3 is 13 amino acids. J was trimmed by 3 bases and V by 5 bases; bases with no gene match: 2.

The gene calls are TRBV19 and TRBJ1-2; tentatively, D is TRBD1 (5 bases). CDR1 and CDR2 (germline): LNHDA, SQIVND (reference sequence). V dropped 7 bases and J dropped 3 bases, with 21 bases sitting between them. CDR3 length: 16 residues. The CDR3: CASTPLTQGVDYGYTF. The CDR3 DNA is TGTGCCAGTACGCCCCTAACGCAGGGAGTGGACTATGGCTACACCTTC.

The rearrangement links TRBV6-5 to TRBJ1-2, with 8 bases matching TRBD1. The CDR3 contains 15 residues. Trimming removed 6 bases from V and 3 bases from J; junction bases left unmatched: 9. CDR1 and CDR2 (germline): MNHEY, SVGAGI. The chain's CDR3 is CASSRQGQTDYGYTF. CDR3 nucleotides: TGTGCCAGCAGCCGACAGGGGCAGACTGACTATGGCTACACCTTC.

This chain uses TRBV6-5 with TRBJ1-1, with D uncertain. The CDR3 has 14 residues. CDR1 MNHEY and CDR2 SVGAGI come from the germline V gene. Between the trimmed V and J ends, which lost 2 bases and 5 bases, there was a span of 12 bases. The CDR3 region is CASSYGPGGTEAFF. Here the CDR3 DNA reads TGTGCCAGCAGTTACGGCCCAGGTGGAACTGAAGCTTTCTTT.

This clone appeared a single time. The chain joins TRBV28 to TRBJ1-2, with TRBD1 matching over 8 bases. V shed 7 bases and J 7 bases; nucleotides not matched to a gene: 8. This CDR3 has 13 amino acids. The germline V gene has CDR1 MDHEN and CDR2 SYDVKM. The CDR3 sequence is CASISDRVGGYTF. The CDR3, as DNA: TGTGCCAGCATCTCGGACAGGGTCGGTGGCTACACCTTC.

This chain uses TRBV5-6 with TRBJ1-1, with a weak D call TRBD1 (6 bases). Trimming removed 0 bases from V and 6 bases from J, with 15 bases in between. CDR1 and CDR2 from the germline V gene are SGHDT and YYEEEE. CDR3 length: 15 amino acids. DNA for the CDR3: TGTGCCAGCAGCTTGGCGTCAGGGGAGGCGGCTGAAGCTTTCTTT. Translated: CASSLASGEAAEAFF.

The chain recombines TRBV7-2 with TRBJ1-2, with D possibly matching TRBD1 (5 bases). The CDR3 has 15 residues. The germline V gene has CDR1 SGHTA and CDR2 FQGNSA. Trimming shortened V by 1 base and J by 7 bases, and 16 bases separated the two germline ends. Written as DNA, the CDR3 is TGTGCCAGCAGCTTAGAGGGACCGGGCAACAGTGGCTACACCTTC. Its protein product is CASSLEGPGNSGYTF.

The V and J genes are TRBV4-2 and TRBJ1-4, with D hard to call. V gave up 1 base and J gave up 8 bases, with 11 bases separating them. This CDR3 is built from 14 residues. Germline V lookup: CDR1 LGHNA, CDR2 YNFKEQ. Written as DNA, the CDR3 is TGTGCCAGCAGCCAAGGGACCGGAAGGGAAAAACTGTTTTTT. Residues: CASSQGTGREKLFF.

The gene calls are TRBV19 and TRBJ2-7, with D uncertain. Germline lookup yields CDR1 LNHDA and CDR2 SQIVND (reference sequence). V lost 5 bases to trimming and J lost 2 bases, with 13 bases between them. This CDR3 comprises 14 residues. CDR3 nucleotides: TGTGCCAGTAGTTCTAGGATTTCACCCTACGAGCAGTACTTC. It translates to CASSSRISPYEQYF.

This chain uses TRBV9 with TRBJ2-7; no firm D call. CDR3 length: 12 residues. Germline loops: CDR1 SGDLS, CDR2 YYNGEE. The V and J ends lost 7 bases and 6 bases respectively, with 14 bases between them. The CDR3 region is CASGPSAREQYF. The CDR3, as DNA: TGTGCCAGCGGACCCTCTGCACGCGAGCAGTACTTC.

The J gene is TRBJ1-4, the V gene TRBV18; D is unresolved. The V end was cut by 6 bases, the J end by 8 bases, with 19 bases between. Germline-derived CDR1 and CDR2 are KGHSH and LQKENI. This CDR3 region has 15 residues. The CDR3 sequence: CASSDLGSFHEKLFF. The CDR3 nucleotides read TGTGCCAGCTCCGACCTGGGTTCATTCCACGAAAAACTGTTTTTT.

This clone was recorded once. The chain has TRBV14 and TRBJ2-1; D is ambiguous. The CDR3 contains 13 residues. Between the trimmed V and J ends, which lost 4 bases and 7 bases, there was a span of 11 bases. Germline loops: CDR1 SGHDN, CDR2 FVKESK. As DNA, the CDR3 is TGTGCCAGCAGCCTTGTTCCTAGGAATGAGCAGTTCTTC. Its protein product is CASSLVPRNEQFF. Looking up the rest from reference TRBV14 and TRBJ2-1 gives the full variable domain: EAGVTQFPSHSVIEKGQTVTLRCDPISGHDNLYWYRRVMGKEIKFLLHFVKESKQDESGMPNNRFLAERTGGTYSTLKVQPAELEDSGVYFCASSLVPRNEQFFGPGTRLTVL.

The J gene is TRBJ2-5, the V gene TRBV7-2; 8 bases agree with TRBD2. Germline lookup yields CDR1 SGHTA and CDR2 FQGNSA. The CDR3 is 16 residues long. The trim removed 5 bases at V and 5 bases at J, leaving 13 bases unmatched. CDR3 bases: TGTGCCAGCAGCCCCCGTGTGACCGGGGGGGCGGAGACCCAGTACTTC. Translated: CASSPRVTGGAETQYF.

The CDR3 spells CASSYGGISGANVLTF. The CDR3, as DNA: TGTGCCAGCAGTTACGGAGGGATCTCTGGGGCCAACGTCCTGACTTTC. The V call is TRBV6-6, the J call TRBJ2-6; a possible D gene is TRBD2 (6 bases). Trimming pared 2 bases from V and 0 bases from J, leaving 8 bases between. Germline V lookup: CDR1 MNHNY, CDR2 SVGAGI (reference sequence). The CDR3 loop spans 16 amino acids.

This clone was seen once. This rearrangement joins TRBV6-1 to TRBJ2-7; D not resolved. The germline V and J ends were trimmed by 3 bases and 5 bases, with 11 bases remaining between them. The CDR3 extends over 13 amino acids. The germline V gene encodes CDR1 MNHNS and CDR2 SASEGT. CDR3 loop: CASSDTPMDEQYF. The CDR3 bases are TGTGCCAGCAGTGACACCCCCATGGACGAGCAGTACTTC.

V and J are TRBV5-4 and TRBJ1-1, with 7 bases fitting TRBD1. The CDR3 is made up of 17 amino acids. CDR1 and CDR2 from the germline V gene are SGHNT and YYREEE (reference sequence). V lost 4 bases to trimming and J lost 1 base; unmatched junction nucleotides: 13. CDR3 DNA sequence: TGTGCCAGCAGCCTGGACAGGTTGGAAGGGGCGAACACTGAAGCTTTCTTT. Its protein product is CASSLDRLEGANTEAFF.

The V and J genes are TRBV9 and TRBJ1-1; 12 bases map to TRBD1. V gave up 4 bases and J gave up 4 bases; unmatched junction bases: 11. Germline-derived CDR1 and CDR2 are SGDLS and YYNGEE. The CDR3 has 17 amino acids. CDR3 nucleotides: TGTGCCAGCAGCCGGGGACAGGGGGCTAGGGAAAGCACTGAAGCTTTCTTT. As protein: CASSRGQGARESTEAFF.

The CDR3 loop is CASNAGPKNIQYF. The CDR3 nucleotides are TGTGCCAGCAATGCAGGGCCCAAAAACATTCAGTACTTC. This chain connects TRBV6-1 to TRBJ2-4; D perhaps matches TRBD1 (5 bases). The V and J ends lost 7 bases and 2 bases respectively, with 9 bases between them. Germline V gene sequence: CDR1 MNHNS, CDR2 SASEGT. The CDR3 contains 13 residues.